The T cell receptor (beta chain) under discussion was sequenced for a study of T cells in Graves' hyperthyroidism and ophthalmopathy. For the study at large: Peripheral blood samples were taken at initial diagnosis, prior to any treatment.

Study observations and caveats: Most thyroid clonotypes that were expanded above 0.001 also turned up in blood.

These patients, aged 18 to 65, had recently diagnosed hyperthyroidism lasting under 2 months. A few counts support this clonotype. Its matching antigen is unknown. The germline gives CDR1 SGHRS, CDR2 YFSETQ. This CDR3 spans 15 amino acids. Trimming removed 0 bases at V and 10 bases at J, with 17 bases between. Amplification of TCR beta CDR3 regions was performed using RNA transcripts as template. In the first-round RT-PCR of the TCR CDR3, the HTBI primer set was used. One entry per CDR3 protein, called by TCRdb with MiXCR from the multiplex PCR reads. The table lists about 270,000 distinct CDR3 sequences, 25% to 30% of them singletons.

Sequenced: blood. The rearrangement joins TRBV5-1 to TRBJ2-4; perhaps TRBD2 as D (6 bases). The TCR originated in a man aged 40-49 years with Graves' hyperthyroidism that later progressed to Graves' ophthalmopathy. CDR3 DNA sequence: TGCGCCAGCAGCTTGGATGGGGGGTCTCCCGAGATTCAGTACTTC. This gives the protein CASSLDGGSPEIQYF.